These 11 T cell receptor beta chains share one sample of origin, sequenced in a study of response to subunit inactivated influenza vaccine. MiXCR, applied by TCRdb to the RT-PCR reads, yields one record per CDR3 protein. The table lists over 750,000 distinct CDR3 sequences, 20% to 25% of them singletons, with roughly 10% in the top ten. This specimen was PBMCs from blood, taken around 5 days after vaccination. These TCRs come from a man aged 50 or older who received an inactivated influenza vaccine.

This chain links TRBV12-3 or TRBV12-4 with TRBJ2-1, with 7 bases that match TRBD1. CDR3 size: 15 residues. The V segment lost 5 bases and the J segment 4 bases; nucleotides outside the gene matches: 8. The CDR3 DNA reads TGTGCCAGCAGTAACCGGGACAGAATTTACAATGAGCAGTTCTTC. Protein sequence: CASSNRDRIYNEQFF.

The CDR3 here is CASGERSTIYF. CDR3 in DNA: TGTGCCAGCGGCGAGCGTAGCACCATATATTTT. The genes are TRBV28 and TRBJ1-3, with D unclear. CDR1 and CDR2 from the germline V gene are MDHEN and SYDVKM. Deletions cut 8 bases from V and 9 bases from J, with 11 bases between. CDR3 length: 11 amino acids.

The chain is built from TRBV7-7 and TRBJ2-1; possibly TRBD2 for D (7 bases). This CDR3 contains 12 residues. In germline, CDR1 is SSHAT, CDR2 FNYEAQ (reference sequence). The CDR3 nucleotides are TGTGCTATTCGGGGGGCCAACAATGAGCAGTTCTTC. Translated, it gives CAIRGANNEQFF.

The chain employs TRBV5-1 and TRBJ1-1; possibly TRBD1 for D (6 bases). CDR3 length: 15 residues. Trimming stripped 4 bases from V and 4 bases from J, with 17 bases between. The germline gives CDR1 SGHRS, CDR2 YFSETQ. CDR3 nucleotide sequence: TGCGCCAGCAGCCTCGGGGGGCGTGGGAGCACTGAAGCTTTCTTT. Encoded protein: CASSLGGRGSTEAFF.

This clonotype was seen more than once but under ten times. This chain uses TRBV7-9 with TRBJ2-5, with TRBD2 matching 13 bases. The V segment lost 5 bases and the J segment 4 bases; nucleotides outside the gene matches: 7. CDR3 size: 16 residues. Germline CDR1 SEHNR, CDR2 FQNEAQ (reference sequence). CDR3 loop: CASSPTSGGPSETQYF. The CDR3 bases are TGTGCCAGCAGCCCGACTAGCGGGGGGCCGTCAGAGACCCAGTACTTC.

This clonotype showed up just a few times. The chain links TRBV4-2 to TRBJ2-1; D is unclear. Germline CDR1 LGHNA, CDR2 YNFKEQ. The CDR3 is 14 amino acids. V was trimmed by 0 bases and J by 5 bases, leaving 8 bases between them. CDR3 nucleotides: TGTGCCAGCAGCCAAGAAGGACGGGACAATGAGCAGTTCTTC. This gives the protein CASSQEGRDNEQFF.

The chain joins TRBV5-1 to TRBJ2-3, with 7 nucleotides matching TRBD2. J lost 6 bases, V lost 6 bases, and 10 bases had no gene match. This CDR3 has 14 residues. Germline CDR1 and CDR2: SGHRS and YFSETQ. The CDR3 protein is CASTPRESTDTQYF. Here the CDR3 DNA reads TGCGCCAGCACCCCGCGGGAGTCTACCGATACGCAGTATTTT.

CDR3 in amino acids: CASRRGANVLTF. CDR3 in DNA: TGTGCCAGCAGAAGAGGGGCCAACGTCCTGACTTTC. The J gene is TRBJ2-6, the V gene TRBV28; D ambiguous. Per the germline V gene, CDR1 is MDHEN and CDR2 is SYDVKM. The length of the CDR3 is 12 residues. V was clipped by 6 bases and J by 4 bases, with 4 bases between them.

The chain joins TRBV6-1 to TRBJ1-4; D may be TRBD1 (6 bases). Trimming pared 5 bases from V and 5 bases from J, leaving 15 bases between. The CDR3 contains 15 residues. Germline CDR1 is MNHNS and CDR2 is SASEGT. The DNA of the CDR3 is TGTGCCAGCAGTCAAGGACAGATTAGGAATGAAAAACTGTTTTTT. Amino acid sequence: CASSQGQIRNEKLFF.

This clonotype was seen only a few times. The V call is TRBV6-5, the J call TRBJ2-1; D is perhaps TRBD1 or TRBD2 (6 bases each). V was shortened by 0 bases and J by 7 bases, with 13 bases between the two germline ends. Germline CDR1 is MNHEY and CDR2 is SVGAGI. This CDR3 spans 15 amino acids. This chain's CDR3 is CASSYSNRGGNEQFF. CDR3 nucleotides: TGTGCCAGCAGTTACTCGAACCGAGGGGGGAATGAGCAGTTCTTC.

Here the CDR3 DNA reads TGTGCCAGCAGTAGGAGACTAGCGGGAGGAACTAGCACAGATACGCAGTATTTT. Encoded protein: CASSRRLAGGTSTDTQYF. This rearrangement joins TRBV12-3 or TRBV12-4 to TRBJ2-3; TRBD2 matches 13 bases. The CDR3 is made up of 18 amino acids. V was pared by 5 bases and J by 0 bases, with 8 bases of the junction left unmatched.